Below are 9 T cell receptor beta chains sequenced from a single sample in a study of somatic mutations in cytotoxic T cells in rheumatoid arthritis. Sequencing was performed with immunoSEQ multiplex PCR; in TCRdb, only in-frame clones are kept and a portion is missing. The table lists approximately 12,000 clones, 78% of them singletons. Sequenced input: CD8+ T cells sorted from blood. Source of these receptors: an adult with rheumatoid arthritis.

In its sample, this clone was seen once. The rearrangement uses TRBV7-3 and TRBJ2-3, with D perhaps matching TRBD2 (5 bases). Between the trimmed V and J ends, which lost 8 bases and 1 base, there was a span of 10 bases. The germline CDR1 and CDR2 sequences are SGHTA and FQGTGA. This CDR3 is built from 13 residues. The CDR3 DNA reads TGTGCCAGCGCCCTAGCTCGCACAGATACGCAGTATTTT. Translated, it gives CASALARTDTQYF.

The chain is built from TRBV15 and TRBJ2-7; possible D gene TRBD2, 6 bases. V lost 5 bases, J lost 2 bases, and 13 bases lay in between. Germline lookup yields CDR1 LNHNV and CDR2 YYDKDF (reference sequence). The CDR3 is 14 residues long. This chain's CDR3 is CATSPRGTPYEQYF. The CDR3 bases are TGTGCCACCAGCCCCCGGGGGACCCCCTACGAGCAGTACTTC.

The CDR3: CASSHPGGLAGDNEQFF. The CDR3 DNA sequence: TGTGCCAGCAGTCACCCTGGGGGGCTAGCGGGAGACAATGAGCAGTTCTTC. The chain is built from TRBV9 and TRBJ2-1, with 10 bases identical to TRBD2. There are 17 residues in the CDR3. Germline lookup yields CDR1 SGDLS and CDR2 YYNGEE. Germline trimming cut 5 bases from V and 5 bases from J; bases unmatched to any gene: 13.

This clone is a singleton in its sample. The chain is built from TRBV5-1 and TRBJ2-7; TRBD2 is a possible D gene (6 bases). The germline V gene encodes CDR1 SGHRS and CDR2 YFSETQ. This CDR3 region has 12 residues. V lost 0 bases and J 5 bases, leaving 6 bases between the germline ends. CDR3 nucleotide sequence: TGCGCCAGCAGCTTGGGGGGGGACGAGCAGTACTTC. Its translation is CASSLGGDEQYF.

This clone was seen just once. The V and J genes are TRBV5-1 and TRBJ2-1, with TRBD2 matching 12 bases. CDR1 is SGHRS, CDR2 YFSETQ, per germline. The CDR3 is 17 residues long. V was pared by 0 bases and J by 2 bases, with 3 bases of the junction left unmatched. As DNA, the CDR3 is TGCGCCAGCAGCTTGGGACTAGCGGGAGAAGCCTACAATGAGCAGTTCTTC. Its translation: CASSLGLAGEAYNEQFF. Full variable domain (missing parts from reference TRBV5-1 and TRBJ2-1): KAGVTQTPRYLIKTRGQQVTLSCSPISGHRSVSWYQQTPGQGLQFLFEYFSETQRNKGNFPGRFSGRQFSNSRSEMNVSTLELGDSALYLCASSLGLAGEAYNEQFFGPGTRLTVL.

The gene calls are TRBV12-5 and TRBJ2-2; D gene unclear. The CDR3 totals 13 residues. CDR1 is LGHNT and CDR2 is FRNRAP in the germline V gene. Trimming stripped 1 base from V and 2 bases from J, with 2 bases between. This chain's CDR3 is CASGLANTGELFF. The CDR3 nucleotides read TGTGCTAGTGGTTTGGCAAACACCGGGGAGCTGTTTTTT. Complete variable domain (other parts from reference TRBV12-5 and TRBJ2-2): DARVTQTPRHKVTEMGQEVTMRCQPILGHNTVFWYRQTMMQGLELLAYFRNRAPLDDSGMPKDRFSAEMPDATLATLKIQPSEPRDSAVYFCASGLANTGELFFGEGSRLTVL.

This chain uses TRBV19 with TRBJ2-1; 7 nucleotides line up with TRBD1. The J segment lost 4 bases and the V segment lost 9 bases, leaving 6 bases of the junction unmatched. CDR1 and CDR2 (germline): LNHDA, SQIVND (reference sequence). The CDR3 has 13 residues. CDR3 residues: CASSDRTYNEQFF. CDR3 DNA sequence: TGTGCCAGCTCGGACAGGACTTACAATGAGCAGTTCTTC.

This rearrangement joins TRBV7-9 to TRBJ2-1, with D perhaps matching TRBD1 (5 bases). The CDR3 has 16 amino acids. V lost 5 bases to trimming and J lost 0 bases, with 14 bases between them. Germline V gives CDR1 SEHNR, CDR2 FQNEAQ (reference sequence). CDR3 in amino acids: CASSPPTESSYNEQFF. Written as DNA, the CDR3 is TGTGCCAGCAGCCCCCCGACAGAAAGCTCCTACAATGAGCAGTTCTTC. Full variable domain (remainder filled in from reference TRBV7-9 and TRBJ2-1): DTGVSQNPRHKITKRGQNVTFRCDPISEHNRLYWYRQTLGQGPEFLTYFQNEAQLEKSRLLSDRFSAERPKGSFSTLEIQRTEQGDSAMYLCASSPPTESSYNEQFFGPGTRLTVL.

The chain recombines TRBV4-1 with TRBJ2-7, with 8 nucleotides matching TRBD1. Germline V lookup: CDR1 MGHRA, CDR2 YSYEKL. After removal of 0 bases from V and 7 bases from J, the junction contained 8 bases not matched to a gene. The CDR3 is made up of 15 amino acids. The CDR3 coding sequence is TGCGCCAGCAGCCAAGACGGGCAGGGGGCGCCTGAGCAGTACTTC. Translation: CASSQDGQGAPEQYF.